The rows below give T cell receptor beta chains drawn from one sample of a study of shared clonotypes between healthy human individuals. The method was immunoSEQ multiplex PCR; TCRdb's version includes in-frame clones alone and lacks a portion of them. The top ten hold 0.11% of the sample, which has 550,000 to 750,000 clones, around 95% seen once. Sequenced input: naive CD8+ T cells sorted from blood. Receptors originate from a woman aged 25-40 years in good health. Each CDR3 is given with its conserved first and last residue. Each record gives: clone size, J gene, V gene, D gene, CDR3 protein, CDR3 DNA. A D gene is named only where the DNA matches it firmly. Expanded clones get a size class; other rows say once, few or many, or leave the size out.

NA TRBJ1-1 TRBV4-1 TRBD1 CASSLNRGGTEAFF TGCGCCAGCAGTCTGAACAGGGGAGGCACTGAAGCTTTCTTT
NA TRBJ2-7 TRBV15 NA CATSSGGPAYEQYF TGTGCCACCAGCAGTGGGGGTCCTGCCTACGAGCAGTACTTC
once TRBJ2-5 TRBV6-5 TRBD2 CASSLTGGIQETQYF TGTGCCAGCAGTTTAACGGGAGGGATACAAGAGACCCAGTACTTC
NA TRBJ1-5 TRBV9 NA CASSVEGQSNEPQHF TGTGCCAGCAGCGTGGAGGGTCAGTCTAATGAACCCCAGCATTTT
NA TRBJ1-2 TRBV7-8 NA CASSPLGSANYGYTF TGTGCCAGCAGCCCGTTAGGGAGCGCTAACTATGGCTACACCTTC
NA TRBJ2-7 TRBV7-2 NA CASSSEYLTDYYEQYF TGTGCCAGCAGCTCCGAATACTTGACAGATTACTACGAGCAGTACTTC
NA TRBJ2-1 TRBV7-9 TRBD2 CASSLAGTSGNEQFF TGTGCCAGCAGCTTAGCGGGGACTAGCGGGAATGAGCAGTTCTTC
NA TRBJ2-7 TRBV27 NA CASSLSWGNEQYF TGTGCCAGCAGTTTATCCTGGGGGAACGAGCAGTACTTC
NA TRBJ2-7 TRBV2 NA CASSDEGEQYF TGTGCCAGCAGTGATGAAGGCGAGCAGTACTTC
NA TRBJ1-1 TRBV4-1 NA CASSQAAAGAMNTEAFF TGCGCCAGCAGCCAAGCGGCGGCAGGGGCTATGAACACTGAAGCTTTCTTT
NA TRBJ2-5 TRBV29-1 NA CSFWAETQYF TGCAGCTTCTGGGCAGAGACCCAGTACTTC
NA TRBJ2-7 TRBV15 NA CATSKSGGSEQYF TGTGCCACCAGTAAAAGTGGGGGGAGTGAGCAGTACTTC
NA TRBJ2-1 TRBV27 TRBD1 CASSILTGAHEQFF TGTGCCAGCAGTATCCTGACAGGGGCCCATGAGCAGTTCTTC
NA TRBJ2-1 TRBV9 NA CASSVFWRGSNEQFF TGTGCCAGCAGCGTATTTTGGCGAGGGAGCAATGAGCAGTTCTTC
NA TRBJ2-7 TRBV27 NA CASSLSLGPLEQYF TGTGCCAGCAGTTTATCGCTGGGACCTCTCGAGCAGTACTTC
NA TRBJ2-5 TRBV23-1 TRBD1 CASSQRADRGPETQYF TGCGCCAGCAGTCAAAGGGCGGACAGGGGCCCAGAGACCCAGTACTTC
NA TRBJ2-2 TRBV7-9 TRBD2 CASIRSGGYPGELFF TGTGCCAGCATCAGGAGCGGGGGTTACCCCGGGGAGCTGTTTTTT
NA TRBJ2-5 TRBV18 NA CASSPEDSIQETQYF TGTGCCAGCTCACCTGAGGACTCAATTCAAGAGACCCAGTACTTC
NA TRBJ2-3 TRBV4-2 NA CASSQDRQKGTDTQYF TGTGCCAGCAGCCAAGATCGCCAGAAAGGCACAGATACGCAGTATTTT
NA TRBJ1-2 TRBV7-9 NA CASSLSGNIYGYTF TGTGCCAGCAGCTTAAGCGGGAACATCTATGGCTACACCTTC
NA TRBJ2-1 TRBV27 NA CASSLLGRAYNEQFF TGTGCCAGCAGTTTGCTGGGGCGCGCCTACAATGAGCAGTTCTTC
NA TRBJ2-1 TRBV7-9 NA CASSQRLELDASNEQFF TGTGCCAGCAGCCAAAGATTGGAGCTTGATGCGTCCAATGAGCAGTTCTTC
once TRBJ2-7 TRBV5-4 NA CASSSRGTAYEQYF TGTGCCAGCAGCTCGCGCGGGACCGCCTACGAGCAGTACTTC
NA TRBJ2-5 TRBV4-1 NA CASSTLEGKETQYF TGCGCCAGCAGCACCTTAGAGGGGAAAGAGACCCAGTACTTC
NA TRBJ2-1 TRBV11-2 NA CASSLVPLNEQFF TGTGCCAGCAGCTTAGTTCCTCTCAATGAGCAGTTCTTC
NA TRBJ1-4 TRBV27 NA CASSLWVNEKLFF TGTGCCAGCAGTTTATGGGTTAATGAAAAACTGTTTTTT
NA TRBJ2-7 TRBV5-6 NA CASRGGYEGPYEQYF TGTGCCAGCAGGGGTGGATACGAGGGGCCCTACGAGCAGTACTTC
NA TRBJ2-1 TRBV2 TRBD2 CASSELSGRFNEQFF TGTGCCAGCAGTGAACTCAGCGGGAGGTTCAATGAGCAGTTCTTC
once TRBJ2-3 TRBV28 NA CASRDTSGTQYF TGTGCCAGCAGGGACACGTCAGGTACGCAGTATTTT
NA TRBJ2-1 TRBV4-1 NA CASSLVEAHEQFF TGCGCCAGCAGCCTCGTCGAGGCACATGAGCAGTTCTTC